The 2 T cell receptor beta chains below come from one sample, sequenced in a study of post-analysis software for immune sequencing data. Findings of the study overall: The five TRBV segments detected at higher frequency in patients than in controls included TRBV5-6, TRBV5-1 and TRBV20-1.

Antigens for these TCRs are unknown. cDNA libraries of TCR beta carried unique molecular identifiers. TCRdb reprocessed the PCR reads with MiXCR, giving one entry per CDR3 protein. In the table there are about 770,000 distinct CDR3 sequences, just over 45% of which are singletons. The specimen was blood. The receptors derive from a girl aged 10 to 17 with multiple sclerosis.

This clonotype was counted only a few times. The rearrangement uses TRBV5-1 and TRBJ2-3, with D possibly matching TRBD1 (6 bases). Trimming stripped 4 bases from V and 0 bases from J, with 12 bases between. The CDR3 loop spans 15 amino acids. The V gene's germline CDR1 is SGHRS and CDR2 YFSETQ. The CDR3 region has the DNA TGCGCCAGCAGCCCACAGGGTTATAGCACAGATACGCAGTATTTT. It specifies CASSPQGYSTDTQYF.

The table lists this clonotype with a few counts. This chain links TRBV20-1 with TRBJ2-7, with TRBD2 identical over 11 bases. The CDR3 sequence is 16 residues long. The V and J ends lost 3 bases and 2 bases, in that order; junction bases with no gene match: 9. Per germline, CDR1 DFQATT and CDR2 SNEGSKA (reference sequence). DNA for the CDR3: TGCAGTGCTAGGTCCCGGACTAGCGGGCGTACCTACGAGCAGTACTTC. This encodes CSARSRTSGRTYEQYF.